This T cell receptor beta chain was profiled in a study of immune heterogeneity within non-small cell lung tumors. At the level of the study: Histologically, a handful of tumors were squamous cell carcinomas and approximately eleven were non-squamous carcinomas. The remaining 1 tumor was not otherwise specified. Study-wide findings and caveats: The study found that local T-cell clonality correlated moderately but significantly with local tumor mutational burden (R roughly 0.31). Identical dominant CDR3 beta clonotypes recurred across a patient's tumor sites, together with site-unique high-frequency clones.

It was a multiplex PCR that amplified TCR beta CDR3, with 32 V and 13 J primers. TCRdb re-analysed the multiplex PCR reads in MiXCR, keeping a single row per CDR3 protein. The repertoire holds roughly 14,000 distinct CDR3 sequences, with roughly 30% as singletons. As concerns this clonotype: The antigen is not known.

Bulk tumor genomic DNA (approximately 610 ng per sample) served as template. Several spatially distant biopsies were obtained per primary tumor intraoperatively. The patients were newly diagnosed with non-small cell lung cancer, had not been treated, and had curative surgery. Sample donors consisted of newly diagnosed non-small cell lung cancer patients who were undergoing surgery with curative intent. Germline V gene data show CDR1 as SGHNT and CDR2 as YENEEA. This CDR3 region has 14 residues. Trimming pared 1 base from V and 0 bases from J, leaving 6 bases between. The receptor was isolated from a man between 35 and 55 years old with non-small cell lung cancer. This chain connects TRBV11-3 to TRBJ2-5, with D unclear. Sequences were obtained from lung tumor tissue. The CDR3 sequence is CASSLGQHQETQYF. DNA for the CDR3: TGTGCCAGCAGCTTAGGCCAACACCAAGAGACCCAGTACTTC.